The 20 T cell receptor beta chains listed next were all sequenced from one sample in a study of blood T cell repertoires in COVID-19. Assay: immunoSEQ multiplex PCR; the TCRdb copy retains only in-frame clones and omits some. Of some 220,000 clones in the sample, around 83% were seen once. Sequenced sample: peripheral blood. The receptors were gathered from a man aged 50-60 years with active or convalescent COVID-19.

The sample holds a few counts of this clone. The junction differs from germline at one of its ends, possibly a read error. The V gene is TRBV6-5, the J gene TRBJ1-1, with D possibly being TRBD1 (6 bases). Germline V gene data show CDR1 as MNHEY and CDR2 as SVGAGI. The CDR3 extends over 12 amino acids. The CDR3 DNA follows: TGTGCCACCCGGACAGATAACATTGAAGCTTTCTTT. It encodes CATRTDNIEAFF.

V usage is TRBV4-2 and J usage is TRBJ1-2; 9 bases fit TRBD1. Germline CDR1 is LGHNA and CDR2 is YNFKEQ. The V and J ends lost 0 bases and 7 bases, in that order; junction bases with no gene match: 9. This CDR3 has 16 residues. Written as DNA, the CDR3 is TGTGCCAGCAGCCAAGATCGAGAGGGGACAGGGACTGGCTACACCTTC. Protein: CASSQDREGTGTGYTF.

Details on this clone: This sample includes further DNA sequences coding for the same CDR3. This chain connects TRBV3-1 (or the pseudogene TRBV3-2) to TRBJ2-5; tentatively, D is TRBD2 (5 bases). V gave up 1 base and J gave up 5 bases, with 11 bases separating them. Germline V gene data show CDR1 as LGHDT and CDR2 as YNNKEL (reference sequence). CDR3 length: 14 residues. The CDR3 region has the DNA TGTGCCAGCAGCCAAGTCCTAGCTAGTGAGACCCAGTACTTC. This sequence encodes CASSQVLASETQYF.

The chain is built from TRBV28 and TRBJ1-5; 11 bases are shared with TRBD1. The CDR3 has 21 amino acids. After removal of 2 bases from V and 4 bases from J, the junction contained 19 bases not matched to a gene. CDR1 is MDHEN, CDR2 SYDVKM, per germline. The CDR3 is CASSLSTVDRGRLGYNQPQHF. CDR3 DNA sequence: TGTGCCAGCAGTTTAAGCACCGTGGACAGGGGGCGTTTGGGTTATAATCAGCCCCAGCATTTT.

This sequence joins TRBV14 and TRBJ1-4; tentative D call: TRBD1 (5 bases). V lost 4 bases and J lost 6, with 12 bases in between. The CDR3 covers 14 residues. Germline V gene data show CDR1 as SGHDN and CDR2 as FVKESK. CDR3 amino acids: CASSRGTVDEKLFF. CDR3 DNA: TGTGCCAGCAGCCGCGGGACGGTAGATGAAAAACTGTTTTTT.

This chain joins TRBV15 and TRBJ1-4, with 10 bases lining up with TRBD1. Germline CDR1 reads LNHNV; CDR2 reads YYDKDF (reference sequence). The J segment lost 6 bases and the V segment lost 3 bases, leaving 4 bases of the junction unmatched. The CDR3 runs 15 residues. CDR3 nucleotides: TGTGCCACCAGCAGCCCGGGACAGGGGTATGAAAAACTGTTTTTT. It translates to CATSSPGQGYEKLFF. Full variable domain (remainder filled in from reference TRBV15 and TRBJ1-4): DAMVIQNPRYQVTQFGKPVTLSCSQTLNHNVMYWYQQKSSQAPKLLFHYYDKDFNNEADTPDNFQSRRPNTSFCFLDIRSPGLGDTAMYLCATSSPGQGYEKLFFGSGTQLSVL.

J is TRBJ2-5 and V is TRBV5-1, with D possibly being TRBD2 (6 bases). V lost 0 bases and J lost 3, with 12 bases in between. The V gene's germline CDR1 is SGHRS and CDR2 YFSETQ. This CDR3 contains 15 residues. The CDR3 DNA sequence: TGCGCCAGCAGCTTGGTTTACGGGGGAGAAGAGACCCAGTACTTC. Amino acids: CASSLVYGGEETQYF.

CDR3 residues: CASSSPGTSGPLLDTQYF. CDR3 DNA sequence: TGTGCCAGCAGCTCCCCCGGGACTAGCGGGCCACTTCTAGATACGCAGTATTTT. This rearrangement joins TRBV7-9 to TRBJ2-3; 12 bases are shared with TRBD2. This CDR3 has 18 amino acids. In germline, CDR1 is SEHNR, CDR2 FQNEAQ (reference sequence). V shed 4 bases and J 5 bases; nucleotides not matched to a gene: 13.

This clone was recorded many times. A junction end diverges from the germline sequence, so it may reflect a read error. The CDR3, as DNA: TGTGCCAGTAGGATAGGGGGGGGACTAGCAGATACGCAGTATTTT. This translates into CASRIGGGLADTQYF. The chain joins TRBV19 to TRBJ2-3; 8 bases map to TRBD2. Germline CDR1 and CDR2: LNHDA and SQIVND (reference sequence). CDR3 length equals 15 residues.

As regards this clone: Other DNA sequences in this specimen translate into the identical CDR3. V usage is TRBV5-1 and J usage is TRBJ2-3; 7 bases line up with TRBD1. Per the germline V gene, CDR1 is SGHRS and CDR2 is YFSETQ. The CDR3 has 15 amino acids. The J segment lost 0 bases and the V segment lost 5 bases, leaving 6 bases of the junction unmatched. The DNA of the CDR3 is TGCGCCAGCAGTCTGGACAGGCCTAGCACAGATACGCAGTATTTT. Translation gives CASSLDRPSTDTQYF.

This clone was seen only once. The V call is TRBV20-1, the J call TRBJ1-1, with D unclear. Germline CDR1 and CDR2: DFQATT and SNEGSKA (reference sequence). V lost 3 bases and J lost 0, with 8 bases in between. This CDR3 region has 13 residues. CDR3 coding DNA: TGCAGTGCTAGTCGTAGTATGAACACTGAAGCTTTCTTT. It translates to CSASRSMNTEAFF.

This CDR3 reads CATGDYGGAGETQYF. CDR3 in DNA: TGTGCCACCGGGGATTACGGCGGGGCTGGAGAGACCCAGTACTTC. The chain combines TRBV24-1 with TRBJ2-5; D is possibly TRBD2 (6 bases). Trimming stripped 9 bases from V and 4 bases from J, with 20 bases between. Germline V gene data show CDR1 as KGHDR and CDR2 as SFDVKD. The CDR3 has 15 amino acids.

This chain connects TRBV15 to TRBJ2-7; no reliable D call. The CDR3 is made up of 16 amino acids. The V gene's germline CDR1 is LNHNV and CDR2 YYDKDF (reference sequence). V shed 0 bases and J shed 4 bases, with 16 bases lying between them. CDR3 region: CATSRDPAAELYEQYF. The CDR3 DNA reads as TGTGCCACCAGCAGAGATCCCGCGGCGGAGTTGTACGAGCAGTACTTC. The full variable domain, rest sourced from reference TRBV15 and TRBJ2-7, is DAMVIQNPRYQVTQFGKPVTLSCSQTLNHNVMYWYQQKSSQAPKLLFHYYDKDFNNEADTPDNFQSRRPNTSFCFLDIRSPGLGDTAMYLCATSRDPAAELYEQYFGPGTRLTVT.

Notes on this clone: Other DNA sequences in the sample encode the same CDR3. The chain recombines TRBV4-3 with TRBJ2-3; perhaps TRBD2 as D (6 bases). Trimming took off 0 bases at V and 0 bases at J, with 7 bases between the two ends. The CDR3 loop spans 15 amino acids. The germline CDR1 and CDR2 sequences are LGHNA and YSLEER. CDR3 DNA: TGCGCCAGCAGCCAAGAGGGGACTAGCACAGATACGCAGTATTTT. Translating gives CASSQEGTSTDTQYF.

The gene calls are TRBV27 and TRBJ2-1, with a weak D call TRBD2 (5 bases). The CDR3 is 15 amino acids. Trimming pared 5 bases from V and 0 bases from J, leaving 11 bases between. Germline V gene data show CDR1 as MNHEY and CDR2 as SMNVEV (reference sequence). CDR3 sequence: CASSPKRGSYNEQFF. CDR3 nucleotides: TGTGCCAGCAGTCCGAAACGGGGCTCCTACAATGAGCAGTTCTTC.

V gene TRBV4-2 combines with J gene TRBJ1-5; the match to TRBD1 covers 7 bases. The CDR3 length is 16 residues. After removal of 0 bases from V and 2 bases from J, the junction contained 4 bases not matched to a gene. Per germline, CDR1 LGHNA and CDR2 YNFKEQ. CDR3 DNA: TGTGCCAGCAGCCAAGATCAAGACAGGGGCAATCAGCCCCAGCATTTT. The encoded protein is CASSQDQDRGNQPQHF.

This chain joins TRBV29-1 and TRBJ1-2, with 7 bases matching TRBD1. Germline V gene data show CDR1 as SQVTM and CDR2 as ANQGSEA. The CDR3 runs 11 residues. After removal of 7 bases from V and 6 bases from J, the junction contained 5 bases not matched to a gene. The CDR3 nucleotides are TGCAGCGGAGGACAGGAAAATGGCTACACCTTC. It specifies CSGGQENGYTF.

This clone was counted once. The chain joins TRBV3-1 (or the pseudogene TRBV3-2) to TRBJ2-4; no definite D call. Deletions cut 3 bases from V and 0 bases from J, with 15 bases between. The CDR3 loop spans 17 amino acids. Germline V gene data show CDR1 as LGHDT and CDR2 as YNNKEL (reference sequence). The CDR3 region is CASSHYPPSLAKNIQYF. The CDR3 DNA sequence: TGTGCCAGCAGCCACTATCCCCCGTCCCTAGCCAAAAACATTCAGTACTTC.

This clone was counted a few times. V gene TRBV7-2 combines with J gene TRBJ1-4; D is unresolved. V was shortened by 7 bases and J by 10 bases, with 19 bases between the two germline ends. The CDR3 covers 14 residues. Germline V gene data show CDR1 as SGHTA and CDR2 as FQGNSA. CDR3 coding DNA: TGTGCCAGCACCCCTGGGATCCTAGAGGGAAAACTGTTTTTT. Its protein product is CASTPGILEGKLFF.

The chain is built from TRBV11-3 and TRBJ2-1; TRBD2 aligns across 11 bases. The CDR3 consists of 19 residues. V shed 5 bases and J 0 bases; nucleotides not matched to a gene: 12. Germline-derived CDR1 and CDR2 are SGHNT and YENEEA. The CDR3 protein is CASSRGTSGLRGSYNEQFF. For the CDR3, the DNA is TGTGCCAGCAGCCGCGGGACTAGCGGCCTCCGGGGCTCCTACAATGAGCAGTTCTTC.